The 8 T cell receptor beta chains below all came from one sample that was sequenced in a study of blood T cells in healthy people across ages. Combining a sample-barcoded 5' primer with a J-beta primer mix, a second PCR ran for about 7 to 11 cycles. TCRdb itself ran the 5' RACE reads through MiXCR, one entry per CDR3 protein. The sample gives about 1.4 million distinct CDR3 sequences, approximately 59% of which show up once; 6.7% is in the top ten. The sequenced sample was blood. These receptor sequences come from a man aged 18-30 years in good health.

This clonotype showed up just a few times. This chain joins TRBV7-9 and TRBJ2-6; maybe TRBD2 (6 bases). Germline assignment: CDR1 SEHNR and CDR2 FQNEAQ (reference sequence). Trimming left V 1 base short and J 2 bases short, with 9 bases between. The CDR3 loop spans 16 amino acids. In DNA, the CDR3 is TGTGCCAGCAGCTTAGTTTCGGGGGCTGGGGCCAACGTCCTGACTTTC. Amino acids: CASSLVSGAGANVLTF.

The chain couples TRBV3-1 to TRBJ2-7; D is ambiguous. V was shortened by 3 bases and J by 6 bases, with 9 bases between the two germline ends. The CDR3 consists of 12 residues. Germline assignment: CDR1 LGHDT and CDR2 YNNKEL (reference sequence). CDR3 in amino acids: CASSQGSTEQYF. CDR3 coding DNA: TGTGCCAGCAGCCAGGGCAGCACCGAGCAGTACTTC.

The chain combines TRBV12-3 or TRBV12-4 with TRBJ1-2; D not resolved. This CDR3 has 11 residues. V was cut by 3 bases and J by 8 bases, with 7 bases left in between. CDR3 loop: CASSLKSGYTF. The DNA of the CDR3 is TGTGCCAGCAGTTTGAAATCCGGCTACACCTTC.

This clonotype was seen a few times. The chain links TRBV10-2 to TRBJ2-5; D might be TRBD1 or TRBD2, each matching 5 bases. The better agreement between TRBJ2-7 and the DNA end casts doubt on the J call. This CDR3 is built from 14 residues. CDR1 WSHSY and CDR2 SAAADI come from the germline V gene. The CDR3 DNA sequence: TGCGCCAGCAGTGGGAGTGGGACCGCCGTCGAGCAGTACTTC. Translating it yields CASSGSGTAVEQYF.

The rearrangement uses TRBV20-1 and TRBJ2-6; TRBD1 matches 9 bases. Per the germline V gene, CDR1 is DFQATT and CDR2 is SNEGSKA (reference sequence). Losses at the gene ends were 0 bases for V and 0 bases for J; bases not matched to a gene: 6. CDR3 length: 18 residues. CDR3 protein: CSARDWTGASSGANVLTF. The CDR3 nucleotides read TGCAGTGCTAGAGACTGGACAGGGGCGAGCTCTGGGGCCAACGTCCTGACTTTC.

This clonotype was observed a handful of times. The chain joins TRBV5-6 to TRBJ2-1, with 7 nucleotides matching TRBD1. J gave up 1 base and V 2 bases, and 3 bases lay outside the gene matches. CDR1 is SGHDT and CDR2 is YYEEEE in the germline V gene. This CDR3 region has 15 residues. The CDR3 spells CASSLGTESYNEQFF. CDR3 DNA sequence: TGTGCCAGCAGCTTAGGGACAGAGTCCTACAATGAGCAGTTCTTC.

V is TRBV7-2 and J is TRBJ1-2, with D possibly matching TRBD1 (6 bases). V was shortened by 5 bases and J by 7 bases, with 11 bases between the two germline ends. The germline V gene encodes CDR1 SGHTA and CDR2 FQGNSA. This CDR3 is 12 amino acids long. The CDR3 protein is CASSDWTVGYTF. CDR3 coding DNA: TGTGCCAGCAGCGACTGGACAGTTGGCTACACCTTC.

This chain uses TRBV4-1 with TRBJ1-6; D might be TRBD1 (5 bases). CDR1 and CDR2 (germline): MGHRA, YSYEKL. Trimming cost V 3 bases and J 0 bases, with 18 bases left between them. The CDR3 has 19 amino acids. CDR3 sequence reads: CASSHPTEVLSSYNSPLHF. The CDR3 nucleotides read TGCGCCAGCAGCCACCCGACAGAGGTCTTGAGCTCCTATAATTCACCCCTCCACTTT.